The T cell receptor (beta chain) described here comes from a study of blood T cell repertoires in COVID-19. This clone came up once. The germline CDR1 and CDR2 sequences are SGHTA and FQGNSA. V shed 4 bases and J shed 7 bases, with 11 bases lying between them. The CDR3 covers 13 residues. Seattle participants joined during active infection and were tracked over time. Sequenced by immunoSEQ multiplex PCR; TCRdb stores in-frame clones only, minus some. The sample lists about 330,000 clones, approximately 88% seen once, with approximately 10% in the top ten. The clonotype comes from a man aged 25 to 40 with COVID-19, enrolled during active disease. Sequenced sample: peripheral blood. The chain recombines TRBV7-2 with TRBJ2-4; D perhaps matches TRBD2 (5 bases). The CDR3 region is CASSWSSGNIQYF. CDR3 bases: TGTGCCAGCAGCTGGTCCTCGGGGAACATTCAGTACTTC.